This T cell receptor beta chain was found in a study of blood T cell repertoires in COVID-19. CDR1 and CDR2 from the germline V gene are MNHEY and SVGAGI. This CDR3 contains 15 residues. The ends lost 3 bases at V and 3 bases at J; junction bases unmatched: 5. In the authors' workflow: Estimates of nucleated cell counts were drawn from the amplification of reference gene primers. Some clones are missing from TCRdb's copy, which holds only in-frame ones; the method was immunoSEQ multiplex PCR. The V and J calls and clone size are taken from that table; D and trimming were inferred from the DNA. The table records 95,000 to 150,000 clones, roughly four fifths of them present only once. This clone was recorded once.

V is TRBV6-5 and J is TRBJ2-3, with 8 bases that match TRBD1. What was sequenced was peripheral blood. The clonotype originates from a man in his sixties with acute or convalescent COVID-19. In DNA form, the CDR3 reads TGTGCCAGCAGTTATACCGGGACAGGTACAGATACGCAGTATTTT. Translating it yields CASSYTGTGTDTQYF.